This TCR beta chain was sequenced in a study of T cell repertoires in cytomegalovirus infection. On the study more broadly: Peptides in the study included HLA-C-restricted and HLA-B-restricted CMV epitopes. Based on public TCR beta signatures, there were indications of CMV infection and of a matching HLA type. Overall study findings and caveats: Summed frequency of shared TCR beta families picked out CMV carriers who also had the relevant HLA. Clonotype analysis showed dominance of the ex vivo response by HLA-C-restricted CMV-specific TCR beta clonotypes.

This CDR3 has 13 amino acids. V shed 1 base and J shed 10 bases, with 11 bases lying between them. The germline gives CDR1 MGHDK, CDR2 SYGVNS. As concerns this clonotype: No antigen is known for it.

Using its own MiXCR run on the reads, TCRdb lists one record per CDR3 protein. The data hold tens of thousands of distinct CDR3 sequences, with 20% observed a single time. The J gene is TRBJ2-1, the V gene TRBV25-1; the D gene is possibly TRBD2 (6 bases). This sample comprised CD8+ T cells from cultured PBMCs, obtained from culture after CMV antigen stimulation. This TCR was recovered from a human donor in good health (CMV status not recorded). Some clones in this sample may be carry-over from other donors' samples. The CDR3 loop is CASSEFKGREQFF. In DNA form, the CDR3 reads TGTGCCAGCAGTGAATTCAAGGGGAGGGAGCAGTTCTTC.